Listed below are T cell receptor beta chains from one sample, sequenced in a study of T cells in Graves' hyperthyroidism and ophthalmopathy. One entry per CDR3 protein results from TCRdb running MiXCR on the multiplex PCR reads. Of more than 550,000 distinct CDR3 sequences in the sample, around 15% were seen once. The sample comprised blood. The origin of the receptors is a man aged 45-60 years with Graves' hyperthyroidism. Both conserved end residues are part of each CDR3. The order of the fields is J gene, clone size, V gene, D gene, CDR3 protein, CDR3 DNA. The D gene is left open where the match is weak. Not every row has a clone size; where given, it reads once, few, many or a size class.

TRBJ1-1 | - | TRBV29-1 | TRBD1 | CSARPQGGANTEAFF | TGCAGCGCAAGACCACAGGGGGGGGCGAACACTGAAGCTTTCTTT
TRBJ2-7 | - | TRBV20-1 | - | CSAPKLRSIYEQYF | TGCAGTGCCCCAAAGCTGAGGTCGATCTACGAGCAGTACTTC
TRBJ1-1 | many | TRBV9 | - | CASSPQRLAGVEAFF | TGTGCCAGCAGCCCTCAAAGGCTGGCAGGGGTCGAAGCTTTCTTT
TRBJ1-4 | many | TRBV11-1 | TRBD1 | CASSRDRPTNEKLFF | TGTGCCAGCAGCCGGGACAGACCAACTAATGAAAAACTGTTTTTT
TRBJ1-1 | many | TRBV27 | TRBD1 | CASSPDRLNTEAFF | TGTGCCAGCAGCCCGGACAGGTTAAACACTGAAGCTTTCTTT
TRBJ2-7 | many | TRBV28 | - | CGISGTGYYEQYF | TGTGGCATTAGCGGGACAGGGTACTACGAGCAGTACTTC
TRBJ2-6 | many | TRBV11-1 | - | CASAWGSGANVLTF | TGTGCCAGCGCGTGGGGCTCTGGGGCCAACGTCCTGACTTTC
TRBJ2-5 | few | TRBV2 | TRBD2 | CASYRGRTGETQYF | TGTGCCAGCTACCGCGGGAGAACCGGGGAGACCCAGTACTTC
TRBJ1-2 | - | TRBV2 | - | CASSAPPGRENTF | TGTGCCAGCAGTGCCCCCCCAGGCCGGGAAAACACCTTC
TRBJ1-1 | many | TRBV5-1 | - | CASSTSNRAGAEAFF | TGCGCCAGCAGTACAAGCAACAGGGCCGGGGCTGAAGCTTTCTTT
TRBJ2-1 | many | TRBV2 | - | CASRTVSYNEQFF | TGTGCCAGCAGGACCGTCTCCTACAATGAGCAGTTCTTC
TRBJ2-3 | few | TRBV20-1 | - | CSASIGRDTDTQYF | TGCAGTGCTAGTATCGGCAGGGACACAGATACGCAGTATTTT
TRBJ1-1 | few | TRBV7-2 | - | CASSLVSWASAPTEAFF | TGTGCCAGCAGCTTAGTTAGCTGGGCCAGCGCACCCACAGAGGCTTTCTTT
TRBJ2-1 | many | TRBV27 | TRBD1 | CASSLRVAGGYNEQFF | TGTGCCAGCAGTTTAAGGGTGGCAGGGGGCTACAATGAGCAGTTCTTC
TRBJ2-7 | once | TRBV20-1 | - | CSLQISGTTHEQYF | TGCAGTCTGCAAATTAGCGGAACAACCCACGAGCAGTACTTC
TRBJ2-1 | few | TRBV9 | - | CASSPRPSSYNEQFF | TGTGCCAGCAGCCCACGCCCGAGCTCCTACAATGAGCAGTTCTTC
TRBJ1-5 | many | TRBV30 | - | CAWSVWDSNQPQHF | TGTGCCTGGAGTGTTTGGGACAGCAATCAGCCCCAGCATTTT
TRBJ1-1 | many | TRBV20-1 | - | CSASGYAYTEAFF | TGCAGTGCCTCGGGTTACGCCTACACTGAAGCTTTCTTT
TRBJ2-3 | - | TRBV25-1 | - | CASSEFATDTQYF | TGTGCCAGCAGTGAATTCGCGACAGATACGCAGTATTTT
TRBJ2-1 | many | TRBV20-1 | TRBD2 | CSAKNQREGPNEQFF | TGCAGTGCTAAAAATCAGCGGGAGGGCCCAAATGAGCAGTTCTTC
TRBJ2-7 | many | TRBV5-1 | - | CASSRGNAGEQYF | TGCGCCAGCAGCCGGGGAAACGCGGGGGAGCAGTACTTC
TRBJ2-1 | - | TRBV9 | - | CASSVALVNNEQFF | TGTGCCAGCAGCGTAGCTCTGGTTAACAATGAGCAGTTCTTC
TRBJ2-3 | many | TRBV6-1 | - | CASNSGTDTQYF | TGTGCCAGCAATTCGGGCACAGATACGCAGTATTTT
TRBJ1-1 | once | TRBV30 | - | CAWCQGWTEAFF | TGTGCCTGGTGTCAGGGGTGGACTGAAGCTTTCTTT
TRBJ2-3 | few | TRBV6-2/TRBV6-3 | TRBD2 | CASSYSVDLAATYQPQITQYF | TGTGCCAGCAGTTACTCCGTGGACCTAGCGGCGACTTATCAACCACAGATAACGCAGTATTTT
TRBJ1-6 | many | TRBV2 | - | CASSEDSLNSPLHF | TGTGCCAGCAGTGAAGACAGCCTTAATTCACCCCTCCACTTT
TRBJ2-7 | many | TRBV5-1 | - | CASSLGTDGYEQYF | TGCGCCAGCAGCTTGGGGACAGACGGATACGAGCAGTACTTC
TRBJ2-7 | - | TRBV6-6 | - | CASSYSAGWGAYEQYF | TGTGCCAGCAGTTACTCTGCGGGGTGGGGGGCCTACGAGCAGTACTTC
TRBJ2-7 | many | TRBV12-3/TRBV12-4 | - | CASRPDPSSYEQYF | TGTGCCAGCAGACCGGACCCGAGCTCCTACGAGCAGTACTTC
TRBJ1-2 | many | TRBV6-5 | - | CASSYRVQNYGYTF | TGTGCCAGCAGTTACCGTGTACAGAACTATGGCTACACCTTC
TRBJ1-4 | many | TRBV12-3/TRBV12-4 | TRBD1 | CASGRRDSNEKLFF | TGTGCCAGCGGTCGGAGGGACAGTAATGAAAAACTGTTTTTT
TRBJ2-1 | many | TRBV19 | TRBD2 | CASSGLAGYNEQFF | TGTGCCAGCAGTGGGCTAGCGGGGTACAATGAGCAGTTCTTC
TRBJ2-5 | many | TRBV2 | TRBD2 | CASSEALTREIGTQYF | TGTGCCAGCAGTGAAGCGCTTACGCGGGAGATAGGGACCCAGTACTTC
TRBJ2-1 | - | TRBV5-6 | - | CASSFDVKQATFHNEQFF | TGTGCCAGCAGCTTCGACGTTAAACAGGCCACATTCCACAATGAGCAGTTCTTC
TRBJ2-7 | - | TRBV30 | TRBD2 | CAWGLAGGPPEEQYF | TGTGCCTGGGGACTAGCGGGAGGGCCGCCGGAGGAGCAGTACTTC